The clone carrying this T cell receptor (beta chain) was counted only a few times. Antigen unknown. The PCR had 60 Vbeta and 13 Jbeta primers. TCRdb's table, derived via immunoSEQ multiplex PCR, lists solely in-frame clones and lacks some. The data show more than 130,000 clones, about 74% seen once. The data are from a study of cytomegalovirus exposure and HLA in healthy donors. Study information: As released early, the data held approximately 80 million unique TCRs from HLA-typed donors. Whole-study results and caveats: What was likely a sequencing artifact was a cluster of highly shared sequence variants. It was 150 to 200 TCR beta chains that were listed as cytomegalovirus-associated.

The clonotype originates from a woman between 45 and 60 years old in good health and CMV-seronegative. Sequencing input: PBMCs.

CDR3 amino acids: CAWGQGEVNYNEQFF. The CDR3 DNA follows: TGTGCCTGGGGACAGGGGGAAGTTAACTACAATGAGCAGTTCTTC. The chain has TRBV30 and TRBJ2-1; TRBD1 matches at 10 bases. This CDR3 contains 15 residues. V lost 5 bases to trimming and J lost 3 bases; unmatched junction nucleotides: 7. Germline CDR1 GTSNPN, CDR2 SVGIG (reference sequence).